This T cell receptor beta chain was identified in a study of T-cell reconstitution after alpha-beta-depleted transplantation in children. Whole-study results and caveats: Day-60 TCRbeta diversity that was high in some patients was derived from surviving recipient T cells and thymic progenitors. It was reported that alpha-beta T cells came from several hundred expanded graft clones (about two months after transplant). At the one-year point after transplant, T-cell counts and TCRbeta diversity were found to come mostly from T cells that had been newly produced.

This clonotype was detected only a few times. Its specificity is not known. The germline V gene has CDR1 MDHEN and CDR2 SYDVKM. The germline V and J ends were trimmed by 3 bases and 0 bases, with 9 bases remaining between them. CDR3 size: 14 residues. TCRbeta library preparation incorporated unique molecular identifiers. Each CDR3 protein gets one entry after TCRdb re-called the PCR reads with MiXCR. The sample has over 150,000 distinct CDR3 sequences, around 7% seen once. The TCR originated in a boy aged 2 to 10 with acute lymphoblastic leukemia, due to receive a stem cell transplant. The chain links TRBV28 to TRBJ2-7; D gene ambiguous. Sample: PBMCs, taken before TCRalphabeta/CD19-depleted stem cell transplant. CDR3 sequence reads: CASSLRILSYEQYF. The CDR3, as DNA: TGTGCCAGCAGTTTGCGCATCCTCTCCTACGAGCAGTACTTC. The full variable domain, completed using reference TRBV28 and TRBJ2-7, is DVKVTQSSRYLVKRTGEKVFLECVQDMDHENMFWYRQDPGLGLRLIYFSYDVKMKEKGDIPEGYSVSREKKERFSLILESASTNQTSMYLCASSLRILSYEQYFGPGTRLTVT.